This T cell receptor beta chain was sequenced during a study of tumor-infiltrating lymphocytes in primary liver carcinoma. Study results and limitations: Bulk unsorted sampling precluded comparing CD4+ and CD8+ repertoires.

Unsorted whole blood served as the source of blood RNA, and germline DNA was extracted as well. Presurgery, 4 to 5 milliliters of peripheral blood were collected. Germline CDR1 MNHNS, CDR2 SASEGT. The CDR3 spans 15 residues. Concerning this clonotype itself: What it binds is not known.

Starting from roughly 0.5 ug of total RNA, TCR beta cDNA was produced with a primer in the constant region. Libraries for TCR beta were built through three nested multiplex PCR rounds, which together made up a slightly modified ARM-PCR procedure. Use of TRBV1-TRBV30 forward primers with a C-beta reverse primer characterized the first two PCR rounds, which lasted roughly 11 cycles each. Via MiXCR, TCRdb re-called the multiplex PCR reads, giving one row per CDR3 protein. The table shows approximately 310,000 distinct CDR3 sequences, with about 62% occurring only once. This TCR derives from a man aged 40-49 years with primary liver carcinoma and hepatitis B virus infection. V and J are TRBV6-1 and TRBJ1-5; TRBD2 might be the D (7 bases). The closer fit of TRBJ2-3 to the DNA end suggests the J call may be wrong. The sample consisted of peripheral blood. CDR3: CASSEYGGRNQPQYF. The DNA of the CDR3 is TGTGCCAGCAGTGAATACGGGGGGCGGAATCAACCCCAGTATTTT.